These 22 T cell receptor beta chains were sequenced from one sample in a study of T cells in Graves' hyperthyroidism and ophthalmopathy. Amplified TCR beta CDR3 regions came from RNA transcripts. HTBI primers were employed in a first-round RT-PCR of the TCR CDR3. TCRdb analysed the multiplex PCR reads with MiXCR anew, one entry per CDR3 protein. The profile shows 350,000 to 450,000 distinct CDR3 sequences, more than 13% of them singletons. Sequenced sample: blood. The receptor source for this set is a man over 45 with Graves' ophthalmopathy.

The chain uses TRBV12-3 or TRBV12-4 and TRBJ2-7; TRBD2 aligns across 9 bases. The CDR3 is 16 amino acids. The ends lost 0 bases at V and 4 bases at J; junction bases unmatched: 7. CDR3 region: CASSLAPAGGLYEQYF. The CDR3 nucleotides are TGTGCCAGCAGTTTAGCGCCTGCGGGAGGGCTTTACGAGCAGTACTTC.

As concerns this clonotype: A much larger clonotype is one base distant, so this may be a read error. The chain uses TRBV27 and TRBJ2-7, with 7 bases identical to TRBD2. Looked up from germline, CDR1 is MNHEY and CDR2 is SMNVEV (reference sequence). The CDR3 runs 15 residues. Trimming took 6 bases from V and 6 from J; bases not matched to a gene: 14. The CDR3, as DNA: TGTGCCAGCAGCTCCGAGCTAGCGGAACTATGCGAGCAGTACTTC. Amino acid sequence: CASSSELAELCEQYF.

This clonotype has a handful of counts. The chain employs TRBV29-1 and TRBJ2-7, with D possibly being TRBD2 (6 bases). The germline V and J ends were trimmed by 3 bases and 2 bases, with 11 bases remaining between them. Germline values: CDR1 SQVTM, CDR2 ANQGSEA. The CDR3 loop spans 13 amino acids. As DNA, the CDR3 is TGCAGCGTTGAGGGGGGACTTGCCTACGAGCAGTACTTC. Protein sequence: CSVEGGLAYEQYF.

This clonotype was seen repeatedly, ten times or more. The chain combines TRBV18 with TRBJ2-5; D ambiguous. Trimming cost V 1 base and J 2 bases, with 8 bases left between them. The CDR3 loop spans 14 amino acids. CDR1 and CDR2 (germline): KGHSH, LQKENI. The CDR3 DNA follows: TGTGCCAGCTCACCACTCCCACAACAAGAGACCCAGTACTTC. Amino acids: CASSPLPQQETQYF.

The sample holds many counts of this clonotype. For the CDR3, the DNA is TGTGCCAGCAGGGCTTACTCTGGAAACACCATATATTTT. It specifies CASRAYSGNTIYF. This sequence joins TRBV12-3 or TRBV12-4 and TRBJ1-3; D gene unclear. Trimming cost V 6 bases and J 0 bases, with 6 bases left between them. The CDR3 runs 13 residues.

This clonotype was counted ten times or more. The chain is built from TRBV20-1 and TRBJ2-5; 13 nucleotides line up with TRBD2. Germline CDR1 and CDR2: DFQATT and SNEGSKA (reference sequence). The CDR3 contains 18 residues. The V and J ends lost 1 base and 2 bases, in that order; junction bases with no gene match: 10. In DNA, the CDR3 is TGCAGTGCTAGAGGGGGACTAGCGGGAAAAGGGGGACAAGAGACCCAGTACTTC. This codes for CSARGGLAGKGGQETQYF.

This clonotype showed up many times. The genes are TRBV11-2 and TRBJ2-2, with D tentatively TRBD2 (6 bases). The germline V gene encodes CDR1 SGHAT and CDR2 FQNNGV. The CDR3 covers 17 residues. V was trimmed by 4 bases and J by 2 bases, leaving 17 bases between them. CDR3 in amino acids: CASSSPASVGNTGELFF. The CDR3 bases are TGTGCCAGCAGCTCACCTGCTAGCGTTGGTAACACCGGGGAGCTGTTTTTT. Filled out from reference TRBV11-2 and TRBJ2-2, the complete variable domain reads EAGVAQSPRYKIIEKRQSVAFWCNPISGHATLYWYQQILGQGPKLLIQFQNNGVVDDSQLPKDRFSAERLKGVDSTLKIQPAKLEDSAVYLCASSSPASVGNTGELFFGEGSRLTVL.

The V call is TRBV19, the J call TRBJ2-7; TRBD2 matches 7 bases. Germline V gene lookup returns CDR1 LNHDA and CDR2 SQIVND (reference sequence). This CDR3 has 14 residues. With V trimmed by 4 bases and J by 5 bases, 8 bases remained unmatched. CDR3 residues: CASSTWTSRHEQYF. The CDR3 DNA reads as TGTGCCAGTAGTACCTGGACTAGTAGGCACGAGCAGTACTTC. Variable domain in full (rest from reference TRBV19 and TRBJ2-7): DGGITQSPKYLFRKEGQNVTLSCEQNLNHDAMYWYRQDPGQGLRLIYYSQIVNDFQKGDIAEGYSVSREKKESFPLTVTSAQKNPTAFYLCASSTWTSRHEQYFGPGTRLTVT.

This clonotype was recorded at least ten times. The CDR3 DNA follows: TGTGCCAGCAGCCAACCTATGGGGATTAACACTGAAGCTTTCTTT. Translation gives CASSQPMGINTEAFF. The chain employs TRBV7-9 and TRBJ1-1; D gene unclear. V lost 5 bases and J lost 2, with 15 bases in between. The CDR3 covers 15 residues. The germline V gene has CDR1 SEHNR and CDR2 FQNEAQ (reference sequence).

This clonotype was seen repeatedly, ten times or more. This chain connects TRBV29-1 to TRBJ1-5, with D possibly TRBD1 on 5 matching bases. The V end lost 4 bases, the J end lost 2 bases, and 9 bases lay between the germline ends. This CDR3 contains 13 residues. Germline CDR1 and CDR2: SQVTM and ANQGSEA. The CDR3 here is CSVAGVGNQPQHF. The CDR3 DNA reads as TGCAGCGTTGCGGGGGTTGGCAATCAGCCCCAGCATTTT.

This clonotype was seen at least ten times. The rearrangement joins TRBV19 to TRBJ2-5, with TRBD2 identical over 7 bases. With V trimmed by 6 bases and J by 1 base, 5 bases remained unmatched. The CDR3 is made up of 14 amino acids. CDR1 and CDR2 from the germline V gene are LNHDA and SQIVND (reference sequence). The CDR3 sequence is CASRSGLVQETQYF. For the CDR3, the DNA is TGTGCCAGTAGGAGTGGACTAGTCCAAGAGACCCAGTACTTC.

There are a few counts of this clonotype. CDR3 loop: CASSGQGGPGELFF. The CDR3 DNA reads as TGTGCCAGCAGTGGGCAGGGTGGCCCCGGGGAGCTGTTTTTT. This chain connects TRBV2 to TRBJ2-2; TRBD1 might be the D (5 bases). The CDR3 runs to 14 residues. V was cut by 4 bases and J by 6 bases, with 12 bases left in between. Per the germline V gene, CDR1 is SNHLY and CDR2 is FYNNEI.

This chain uses TRBV15 with TRBJ2-1; possibly TRBD1 for D (7 bases). Germline V CDR1 and CDR2: LNHNV, YYDKDF (reference sequence). V lost 4 bases, J lost 14 bases, and 15 bases lay in between. This CDR3 region has 12 residues. The CDR3 nucleotides read TGTGCCACCAGCACCTCCACAGGGGAGGAGTTCTTC. It encodes CATSTSTGEEFF.

This clonotype was counted ten times or more. The chain combines TRBV14 with TRBJ2-3; D unclear. Deletions cut 4 bases from V and 0 bases from J, with 11 bases between. CDR3 size: 15 residues. Germline V gene sequence: CDR1 SGHDN, CDR2 FVKESK. CDR3 region: CASSPRWASTDTQYF. CDR3 in DNA: TGTGCCAGCAGCCCCAGGTGGGCGAGCACAGATACGCAGTATTTT.

The table lists this clonotype with many counts. The V and J genes are TRBV27 and TRBJ1-2; 8 bases align to TRBD1. Germline V gives CDR1 MNHEY, CDR2 SMNVEV (reference sequence). V gave up 5 bases and J gave up 8 bases; unmatched junction bases: 16. The CDR3 runs 16 residues. CDR3 DNA: TGTGCCAGCAGTATGACAGGGGCTTTCTTGTTGCGGGGCTACACCTTC. This encodes CASSMTGAFLLRGYTF.

Note on this clonotype: It may be a read error: a sequence one base away is much more abundant. The chain couples TRBV5-1 to TRBJ2-1; weak D call: TRBD2 (6 bases). The CDR3 has 15 residues. V shed 0 bases and J shed 6 bases, with 13 bases lying between them. Germline CDR1 is SGHRS and CDR2 is YFSETQ. The CDR3 DNA reads as TGCGCCAGCAGCTTGGGGCGACCAGCGGGCAATGAGCAGTTCTTC. Its translation: CASSLGRPAGNEQFF.

This clonotype was detected ten times or more. This sequence joins TRBV24-1 and TRBJ2-5, with D possibly TRBD1 on 5 matching bases. The CDR3 consists of 14 residues. Trimming stripped 4 bases from V and 2 bases from J, with 10 bases between. CDR1 is KGHDR and CDR2 is SFDVKD in the germline V gene. The CDR3 coding sequence is TGTGCCACCAGTGAAGACAGAACTCAAGAGACCCAGTACTTC. Residues: CATSEDRTQETQYF.

This clonotype was seen repeatedly, ten times or more. DNA for the CDR3: TGTGCCAGCAGTCATGACAGGGCAGACTACGAGCAGTACTTC. It codes for CASSHDRADYEQYF. The rearrangement joins TRBV28 to TRBJ2-7, with 7 bases that match TRBD1. The V segment lost 5 bases and the J segment 3 bases; nucleotides outside the gene matches: 7. CDR1 and CDR2 from the germline V gene are MDHEN and SYDVKM. The CDR3 is made up of 14 amino acids.

Ten or more counts support this clonotype. The chain combines TRBV20-1 with TRBJ1-3; D is uncertain. Trimming took 3 bases from V and 0 from J, leaving 12 bases between them. The CDR3 totals 15 residues. Per the germline V gene, CDR1 is DFQATT and CDR2 is SNEGSKA (reference sequence). The chain's CDR3 is CSASVGLDSGNTIYF. The CDR3 region has the DNA TGCAGTGCTAGTGTAGGTTTAGACTCTGGAAACACCATATATTTT.

This clonotype was found many times. The J gene is TRBJ2-1, the V gene TRBV24-1, with 7 bases matching TRBD2. Germline V gene data show CDR1 as KGHDR and CDR2 as SFDVKD. CDR3 length: 18 amino acids. The trim removed 4 bases at V and 6 bases at J, leaving 17 bases unmatched. The CDR3 nucleotides read TGTGCCACCAGTGAGGGGCTAGCGGCCTCAACCAACGGCAATGAGCAGTTCTTC. It yields the protein CATSEGLAASTNGNEQFF.

Many counts were recorded for this clonotype. This chain connects TRBV18 to TRBJ2-3; no definite D call. V was pared by 3 bases and J by 0 bases, with 4 bases between. The length of the CDR3 is 13 residues. Per germline, CDR1 KGHSH and CDR2 LQKENI. The CDR3 region has the DNA TGTGCCAGCTCACCGTCTAGCACAGATACGCAGTATTTT. Its protein product is CASSPSSTDTQYF.

This clonotype was observed many times. The genes are TRBV28 and TRBJ1-1; D is unresolved. V lost 8 bases, J lost 0 bases, and 7 bases lay in between. Looked up from germline, CDR1 is MDHEN and CDR2 is SYDVKM. The CDR3 is made up of 12 amino acids. CDR3 residues: CASRPMNTEAFF. The CDR3 coding sequence is TGTGCCAGCCGACCCATGAACACTGAAGCTTTCTTT.